The 6 T cell receptor beta chains below come from one sample, sequenced in a study of cytomegalovirus exposure and HLA in healthy donors. The PCR was carried out with 60 Vbeta primers and 13 Jbeta primers. This table comes from immunoSEQ multiplex PCR, and its TCRdb copy is limited to in-frame clones, with some not included. The top ten clones hold approximately 10% of a sample with about 130,000 clones, 80% of them seen once. The sequencing input was PBMCs. Receptors were obtained from a man in his thirties or forties in good health and CMV-seropositive.

The chain couples TRBV7-2 to TRBJ2-1; TRBD1 is a possible D gene (5 bases). The V and J ends lost 0 bases and 3 bases respectively, with 15 bases between them. This CDR3 spans 17 amino acids. The V gene's germline CDR1 is SGHTA and CDR2 FQGNSA. Here the CDR3 reads CASSLADLRASYNEQFF. Written as DNA, the CDR3 is TGTGCCAGCAGCTTAGCTGATCTCAGGGCGAGCTACAATGAGCAGTTCTTC.

This chain's CDR3 is CASSLRAATEGNQPQHF. CDR3 sequence (DNA): TGTGCCAGCAGCTTAAGGGCGGCGACAGAGGGCAATCAGCCCCAGCATTTT. This sequence joins TRBV7-2 and TRBJ1-5, with D possibly being TRBD1 (5 bases). Trimming took 2 bases from V and 2 from J, leaving 16 bases between them. The CDR3 runs 17 residues. Germline lookup yields CDR1 SGHTA and CDR2 FQGNSA.

The rearrangement links TRBV11-2 to TRBJ2-5; TRBD1 agrees at 9 bases. The germline V gene encodes CDR1 SGHAT and CDR2 FQNNGV. V lost 1 base, J lost 4 bases, and 10 bases stayed unmatched. The CDR3 has 17 residues. The CDR3 is CASSLGSSTGGVETQYF. The CDR3 bases are TGTGCCAGCAGCTTAGGATCCTCGACAGGGGGTGTAGAGACCCAGTACTTC.

V gene TRBV7-8 combines with J gene TRBJ1-2, with TRBD1 identical over 9 bases. J lost 6 bases, V lost 4 bases, and 9 bases had no gene match. The germline V gene encodes CDR1 SGHVS and CDR2 FQNEAQ. The CDR3 totals 15 residues. CDR3 in DNA: TGTGCCAGCAGCTCTAGACAGGGGGGGAAGGATGGCTACACCTTC. Translating gives CASSSRQGGKDGYTF.

This chain joins TRBV7-8 and TRBJ1-2, with a weak D call TRBD1 (5 bases). V was clipped by 4 bases and J by 7 bases, with 13 bases between them. Germline-derived CDR1 and CDR2 are SGHVS and FQNEAQ. The CDR3 sequence is 13 residues long. The CDR3 sequence is CASSSSGFRGYTF. DNA of the CDR3: TGTGCCAGCAGCTCGTCAGGGTTTCGTGGCTACACCTTC.

The rearrangement uses TRBV29-1 and TRBJ2-3, with unresolved D. The length of the CDR3 is 11 residues. The V gene lost 4 bases and the J gene lost 2 bases, with 4 bases spanning the gap. The germline V gene encodes CDR1 SQVTM and CDR2 ANQGSEA. CDR3 sequence reads: CSVGHTDTQYF. The DNA for the CDR3 is TGCAGCGTTGGACACACAGATACGCAGTATTTT.